These 26 T cell receptor beta chains came from one sample sequenced in a study of shared clonotypes between healthy human individuals (dated by TCRdb to the early 2020s). The library was obtained by the immunoSEQ multiplex PCR assay. TCRdb retrieved this table from immuneACCESS and kept in-frame rearrangements only. Not all clones are present; in checked studies, unresolved V genes account for under half, and no reason is known for the remainder. Here the sample has roughly 810,000 clones; 90% to 98% occur a single time. The ten most abundant clones make up around 0.25% of the sample. CD8 naive samples consisted of CD45RO-negative cells that were positively selected for CCR7, yielding a CD45RA+CCR7+ population without TemRA cells. The sequenced material came from naive CD8+ T cells sorted from blood. In the paper's terms, the cell subset or site label means: CD45RA+CCR7+. These receptors originate from a man in his thirties or forties in good health.

A note on this clone: This sample includes further DNA sequences coding for the same CDR3. The gene calls are TRBV20-1 and TRBJ1-1; the D gene is possibly TRBD1 (5 bases). This CDR3 has 11 amino acids. Deletions cut 6 bases from V and 3 bases from J, with 8 bases between. The germline V gene has CDR1 DFQATT and CDR2 SNEGSKA (reference sequence). The CDR3 nucleotides read TGCAGTGCAAGGACATACACTGAAGCTTTCTTT. As protein: CSARTYTEAFF.

The chain carries TRBV28 and TRBJ1-1; D remains ambiguous. From germline, CDR1 is MDHEN and CDR2 SYDVKM. The CDR3 consists of 16 residues. Trimming took off 3 bases at V and 1 base at J, with 15 bases between the two ends. Written as DNA, the CDR3 is TGTGCCAGCAGTTTTTTATTCGAGTCGGGGAACACTGAAGCTTTCTTT. It yields the protein CASSFLFESGNTEAFF.

The chain carries TRBV5-1 and TRBJ2-3, with D perhaps given as TRBD1 or TRBD2 (6 bases each). V was cut by 0 bases and J by 3 bases, with 17 bases left in between. Per the germline V gene, CDR1 is SGHRS and CDR2 is YFSETQ. This CDR3 spans 17 amino acids. CDR3 amino acids: CASSLALGAGRTDTQYF. Here the CDR3 DNA reads TGCGCCAGCAGCTTGGCCCTGGGGGCGGGAAGGACAGATACGCAGTATTTT.

This clone was found once. V and J are TRBV2 and TRBJ2-2; the D gene could be TRBD1 or TRBD2 (7 bases each). CDR1 is SNHLY, CDR2 FYNNEI, per germline. The CDR3 covers 15 residues. Between the trimmed V and J ends, which lost 6 bases and 2 bases, there was a span of 13 bases. CDR3 amino acids: CASSGGTVNTGELFF. CDR3 coding DNA: TGTGCCAGCAGCGGGGGGACAGTCAACACCGGGGAGCTGTTTTTT.

This chain uses TRBV29-1 with TRBJ1-2; a possible D gene is TRBD1 (5 bases). This CDR3 is built from 14 residues. V shed 6 bases and J shed 0 bases, with 14 bases lying between them. Germline assignment: CDR1 SQVTM and CDR2 ANQGSEA. The CDR3 loop reads CSVARDVTNYGYTF. The CDR3 coding sequence is TGCAGCGTGGCTCGGGACGTTACTAACTATGGCTACACCTTC.

The chain uses TRBV6-5 and TRBJ2-7; 9 bases fit TRBD1. V shed 8 bases, J shed 1 base, and the junction held 3 bases outside the gene matches. The CDR3 is 13 residues long. Germline V gene lookup returns CDR1 MNHEY and CDR2 SVGAGI. CDR3 residues: CASRDRVSYEQYF. The CDR3 nucleotides read TGTGCCAGCCGGGACAGGGTTTCCTACGAGCAGTACTTC.

J is TRBJ1-1 and V is TRBV18; the D is unclear. The CDR3 spans 14 residues. V lost 2 bases, J lost 3 bases, and 10 bases lay in between. The V gene's germline CDR1 is KGHSH and CDR2 LQKENI. DNA for the CDR3: TGTGCCAGCTCACCAATGGAGGTGGACACTGAAGCTTTCTTT. The encoded protein is CASSPMEVDTEAFF.

The V gene is TRBV6-6, the J gene TRBJ2-7; D is unclear. The CDR3 totals 16 residues. Trimming took off 0 bases at V and 0 bases at J, with 12 bases between the two ends. CDR1 MNHNY and CDR2 SVGAGI come from the germline V gene (reference sequence). This CDR3 reads CASSYSNEPHSYEQYF. The CDR3 coding sequence is TGTGCCAGCAGTTACTCGAACGAGCCCCACTCCTACGAGCAGTACTTC.

The rearrangement joins TRBV4-1 to TRBJ1-2; no definite D call. The CDR3 has 12 amino acids. Germline CDR1 reads MGHRA; CDR2 reads YSYEKL. V was shortened by 0 bases and J by 7 bases, with 6 bases between the two germline ends. The CDR3 sequence: CASSQEGLGYTF. For the CDR3, the DNA is TGCGCCAGCAGCCAAGAGGGTCTTGGCTACACCTTC.

This rearrangement joins TRBV27 to TRBJ2-2; D call uncertain. V was trimmed by 4 bases and J by 5 bases, leaving 11 bases between them. This CDR3 comprises 14 residues. Germline values: CDR1 MNHEY, CDR2 SMNVEV (reference sequence). The CDR3 loop reads CASSSPIRTGELFF. In DNA, the CDR3 is TGTGCCAGCAGTTCACCCATTAGGACCGGGGAGCTGTTTTTT.

This CDR3 reads CASSGIQGEQTGELFF. The CDR3, as DNA: TGCGCCAGCAGTGGCATACAGGGGGAACAAACCGGGGAGCTGTTTTTT. The rearrangement uses TRBV10-1 and TRBJ2-2; 8 nucleotides match TRBD1. The junction had 9 bases not matched to a gene; V was cut back by 4 bases and J by 5 bases. CDR3 length equals 16 residues. The V gene's germline CDR1 is WNHNN and CDR2 SYGVQD (reference sequence).

The V and J genes are TRBV15 and TRBJ2-1; a possible D gene is TRBD2 (8 bases). The CDR3 totals 20 residues. The V and J ends lost 3 bases and 2 bases respectively, with 26 bases between them. In germline, CDR1 is LNHNV, CDR2 YYDKDF (reference sequence). CDR3 sequence: CATSSPDRALTSGAYNEQFF. The CDR3 DNA is TGTGCCACCAGCAGCCCCGACAGGGCCCTCACTAGCGGAGCCTACAATGAGCAGTTCTTC.

This chain links TRBV2 with TRBJ2-3; D might be TRBD1 or TRBD2, each matching 5 bases. V was cut by 3 bases and J by 4 bases, with 11 bases left in between. The length of the CDR3 is 14 residues. Germline values: CDR1 SNHLY, CDR2 FYNNEI. In DNA form, the CDR3 reads TGTGCCAGCAGTGACACCCGGGGCCCAGATACGCAGTATTTT. Residues: CASSDTRGPDTQYF. Full variable domain (rest looked up from reference TRBV2 and TRBJ2-3): EPEVTQTPSHQVTQMGQEVILRCVPISNHLYFYWYRQILGQKVEFLVSFYNNEISEKSEIFDDQFSVERPDGSNFTLKIRSTKLEDSAMYFCASSDTRGPDTQYFGPGTRLTVL.

This chain joins TRBV29-1 and TRBJ2-7; tentatively, D is TRBD1 (6 bases). The ends were cut back, 5 bases at V and 1 base at J, with 12 bases in the middle. Per germline, CDR1 SQVTM and CDR2 ANQGSEA. CDR3 length: 13 amino acids. The CDR3 DNA reads as TGCAGCGTTAGTCCACAGGGTTCCTACGAGCAGTACTTC. Translating gives CSVSPQGSYEQYF.

The J gene is TRBJ2-2, the V gene TRBV27, with D maybe TRBD1 (6 bases). The CDR3 extends over 14 amino acids. Deletions cut 5 bases from V and 4 bases from J, with 11 bases between. Germline assignment: CDR1 MNHEY and CDR2 SMNVEV (reference sequence). CDR3 sequence reads: CASSAQGSTGELFF. For the CDR3, the DNA is TGTGCCAGCAGTGCCCAGGGGAGCACCGGGGAGCTGTTTTTT.

The V gene is TRBV7-8, the J gene TRBJ2-7; D ambiguous. Germline V gene data show CDR1 as SGHVS and CDR2 as FQNEAQ. The CDR3 sequence is 16 residues long. The V and J ends lost 1 base and 3 bases respectively, with 16 bases between them. In DNA form, the CDR3 reads TGTGCCAGCAGCTTAGAATACACCCCCATGGACTACGAGCAGTACTTC. This encodes CASSLEYTPMDYEQYF.

This sequence joins TRBV29-1 and TRBJ2-7; D not certain. The V gene lost 0 bases and the J gene lost 4 bases, with 13 bases spanning the gap. CDR3 size: 14 residues. The germline V gene has CDR1 SQVTM and CDR2 ANQGSEA. CDR3 in amino acids: CSVEDRGKDYEQYF. CDR3 nucleotides: TGCAGCGTTGAAGATCGCGGAAAAGATTACGAGCAGTACTTC.

This clone was seen only once. V gene TRBV4-2 combines with J gene TRBJ1-5, with 10 bases aligning to TRBD1. The CDR3 has 17 amino acids. The ends lost 3 bases at V and 5 bases at J; junction bases unmatched: 10. The germline gives CDR1 LGHNA, CDR2 YNFKEQ. The CDR3, as DNA: TGTGCCAGCAGCCACCCTGGGACAGGGGTCTTTGATCAGCCCCAGCATTTT. Translated: CASSHPGTGVFDQPQHF.

The CDR3 DNA sequence: TGTGCCACCGAGGGCCAGGAAACTGAAGCTTTCTTT. This codes for CATEGQETEAFF. The chain carries TRBV19 and TRBJ1-1; D uncertain. The CDR3 consists of 12 residues. Trimming stripped 10 bases from V and 5 bases from J, with 14 bases between. CDR1 is LNHDA and CDR2 is SQIVND in the germline V gene (reference sequence).

The rearrangement joins TRBV7-9 to TRBJ1-5; unclear D gene. Germline loops: CDR1 SEHNR, CDR2 FQNEAQ (reference sequence). V was trimmed by 1 base and J by 5 bases, leaving 12 bases between them. The CDR3 loop spans 15 amino acids. The CDR3 sequence is CASSLEREPYQPQHF. The CDR3 DNA follows: TGTGCCAGCAGCTTAGAGCGGGAGCCCTATCAGCCCCAGCATTTT.

The gene calls are TRBV7-2 and TRBJ2-1; no definite D call. CDR3 size: 13 residues. The ends were cut back, 1 base at V and 9 bases at J, with 10 bases in the middle. Germline V gene sequence: CDR1 SGHTA, CDR2 FQGNSA. CDR3 sequence: CASSLGGQVEQFF. The CDR3 DNA reads as TGTGCCAGCAGCTTAGGAGGTCAGGTTGAGCAGTTCTTC.

The genes are TRBV7-8 and TRBJ2-1, with D maybe TRBD2 (5 bases). CDR1 and CDR2 from the germline V gene are SGHVS and FQNEAQ. The CDR3 covers 14 residues. Trimming took 1 base from V and 9 from J, leaving 13 bases between them. CDR3 amino acids: CASSLVPSFTEQFF. Here the CDR3 DNA reads TGTGCCAGCAGCTTAGTTCCTAGCTTTACTGAGCAGTTCTTC.

V is TRBV7-9 and J is TRBJ2-7; 7 bases are a match to TRBD2. This CDR3 has 15 amino acids. Germline assignment: CDR1 SEHNR and CDR2 FQNEAQ (reference sequence). The ends lost 9 bases at V and 5 bases at J; junction bases unmatched: 16. The CDR3 loop reads CASTAGSRRGHEQYF. CDR3 DNA sequence: TGTGCCAGTACAGCGGGGAGCCGGAGGGGCCACGAGCAGTACTTC.

The chain recombines TRBV10-1 with TRBJ2-7; 9 nucleotides agree with TRBD1. Germline V gene sequence: CDR1 WNHNN, CDR2 SYGVQD (reference sequence). The CDR3 consists of 15 residues. J was trimmed by 2 bases and V by 5 bases; bases with no gene match: 7. Written as DNA, the CDR3 is TGCGCCAGCAGTCGCGGGACAGGGACGCCCTACGAGCAGTACTTC. Translated, it gives CASSRGTGTPYEQYF.

The genes are TRBV5-1 and TRBJ2-1, with D hard to call. V lost 0 bases and J 2 bases, leaving 15 bases between the germline ends. Germline loops: CDR1 SGHRS, CDR2 YFSETQ. The length of the CDR3 is 17 residues. DNA for the CDR3: TGCGCCAGCAGCTTGGGCCTGGGGATACCCACCTACAATGAGCAGTTCTTC. Translation: CASSLGLGIPTYNEQFF.

V gene TRBV13 combines with J gene TRBJ1-2; TRBD1 matches 10 bases. Germline CDR1 and CDR2: PRHDT and FYEKMQ (reference sequence). V trimming: 1 base; J trimming: 7 bases; junction bases outside the gene matches: 6. This CDR3 has 15 residues. The CDR3 loop is CASSLARQGARGYTF. CDR3 sequence (DNA): TGTGCCAGCAGCTTAGCTCGACAGGGGGCGCGTGGCTACACCTTC. Supplemented by reference TRBV13 and TRBJ1-2, the full variable domain reads AAGVIQSPRHLIKEKRETATLKCYPIPRHDTVYWYQQGPGQDPQFLISFYEKMQSDKGSIPDRFSAQQFSDYHSELNMSSLELGDSALYFCASSLARQGARGYTFGSGTRLTVV.